A single sample is the source of the 7 T cell receptor beta chains below, sequenced in a study of radiotherapy plus CTLA-4 blockade in lung cancer. Using immunoSEQ multiplex PCR, the repertoire was profiled, and TCRdb retains in-frame clones only, with some absent. The data hold 65,000 to 100,000 clones, with around four fifths observed a single time. The sample in question was peripheral blood, obtained from a patient treated with radiotherapy plus ipilimumab. These receptors all stem from a human donor with non-small cell lung cancer who had stable disease on radiotherapy plus ipilimumab.

The rearrangement uses TRBV5-1 and TRBJ2-5; D ambiguous. Germline CDR1 SGHRS, CDR2 YFSETQ. This CDR3 is built from 14 residues. Trimming removed 1 base from V and 4 bases from J, with 11 bases in between. CDR3 sequence (DNA): TGCGCCAGCAGCTTGTCTGGCGGCGGAGAGACCCAGTACTTC. Its protein is CASSLSGGGETQYF.

The genes are TRBV19 and TRBJ1-2; 9 nucleotides match TRBD1. The V gene's germline CDR1 is LNHDA and CDR2 SQIVND (reference sequence). The CDR3 has 13 amino acids. With 5 bases clipped from V and 6 bases from J, the junction kept 4 bases outside the gene matches. The CDR3, as DNA: TGTGCCAGTAGTCCGACAGGGGGAGATGGCTACACCTTC. This encodes CASSPTGGDGYTF.

J is TRBJ1-5 and V is TRBV28, with D unresolved. V lost 5 bases, J lost 2 bases, and 10 bases lay in between. CDR1 and CDR2 (germline): MDHEN, SYDVKM. The CDR3 has 14 amino acids. CDR3 loop: CASSRPQGNQPQHF. DNA of the CDR3: TGTGCCAGCAGTCGACCTCAAGGCAATCAGCCCCAGCATTTT.

This CDR3 reads CASSLRGRRETQYF. As DNA, the CDR3 is TGTGCCAGCAGTTTAAGGGGGAGACGGGAGACCCAGTACTTC. J is TRBJ2-5 and V is TRBV27, with D perhaps matching TRBD1 (6 bases). V lost 2 bases to trimming and J lost 5 bases, with 12 bases between them. The CDR3 extends over 14 amino acids. Germline lookup yields CDR1 MNHEY and CDR2 SMNVEV (reference sequence).

V is TRBV19 and J is TRBJ1-4, with a possible D match to TRBD1 (6 bases). From germline, CDR1 is LNHDA and CDR2 SQIVND (reference sequence). There are 14 residues in the CDR3. V was trimmed by 3 bases and J by 2 bases, leaving 7 bases between them. The CDR3 protein is CASSIGGTNEKLFF. DNA of the CDR3: TGTGCCAGTAGTATCGGGGGCACTAATGAAAAACTGTTTTTT. Based on the CDR3 plus reference TRBV19 and TRBJ1-4, the full variable domain is DGGITQSPKYLFRKEGQNVTLSCEQNLNHDAMYWYRQDPGQGLRLIYYSQIVNDFQKGDIAEGYSVSREKKESFPLTVTSAQKNPTAFYLCASSIGGTNEKLFFGSGTQLSVL.

The chain uses TRBV27 and TRBJ1-2; 8 bases fit TRBD1. This CDR3 is built from 17 residues. Trimming removed 6 bases from V and 8 bases from J; junction bases left unmatched: 20. CDR1 and CDR2 (germline): MNHEY, SMNVEV (reference sequence). CDR3 DNA sequence: TGTGCCAGCAGCTTAAACAGGGGGAGGGCTATGTTTATGGGCTACACCTTC. This encodes CASSLNRGRAMFMGYTF.

This clone appeared a few times. The chain uses TRBV7-8 and TRBJ2-1; D remains unclear. The CDR3 is 13 amino acids. V was shortened by 4 bases and J by 7 bases, with 11 bases between the two germline ends. Germline V gene lookup returns CDR1 SGHVS and CDR2 FQNEAQ. CDR3 in amino acids: CASSSDSWNEQFF. CDR3 sequence (DNA): TGTGCCAGCAGCTCCGATAGCTGGAATGAGCAGTTCTTC. Full variable domain (outside the CDR3, taken from reference TRBV7-8 and TRBJ2-1): GAGVSQSPRYKVAKRGQDVALRCDPISGHVSLFWYQQALGQGPEFLTYFQNEAQLDKSGLPSDRFFAERPEGSVSTLKIQRTQQEDSAVYLCASSSDSWNEQFFGPGTRLTVL.